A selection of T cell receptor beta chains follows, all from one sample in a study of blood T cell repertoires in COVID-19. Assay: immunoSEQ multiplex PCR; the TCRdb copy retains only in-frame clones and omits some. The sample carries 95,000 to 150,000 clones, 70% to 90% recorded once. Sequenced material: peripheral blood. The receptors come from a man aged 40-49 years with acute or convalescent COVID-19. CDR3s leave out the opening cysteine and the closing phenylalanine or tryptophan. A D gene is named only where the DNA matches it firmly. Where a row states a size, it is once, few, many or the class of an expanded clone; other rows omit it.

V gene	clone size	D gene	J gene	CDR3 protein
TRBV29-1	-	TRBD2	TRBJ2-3	SVEGVGLAFTDTQY
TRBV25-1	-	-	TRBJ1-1	ASSADSVFNTEAF
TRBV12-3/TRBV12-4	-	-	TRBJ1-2	ASSSDSFDGYT
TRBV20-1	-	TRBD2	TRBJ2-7	SASKFAGGLWVYEQY
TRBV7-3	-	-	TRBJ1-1	ASSLLADTEAF
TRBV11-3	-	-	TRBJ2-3	ASSYGTTTDTQY
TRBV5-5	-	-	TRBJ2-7	ASSSAGRAHEQY
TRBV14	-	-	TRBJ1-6	ASSLSTGVNSPLH
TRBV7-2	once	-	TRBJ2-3	ASSPGNTQY
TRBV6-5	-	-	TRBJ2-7	ASRGQVTYEQY
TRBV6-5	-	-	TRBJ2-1	ARLIRGSSYNEQF
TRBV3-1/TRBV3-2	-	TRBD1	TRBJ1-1	ASSQGDRGLVNTEAF
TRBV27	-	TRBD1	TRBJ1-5	ASRSLTTGFFPQH
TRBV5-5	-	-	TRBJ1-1	ASRVGPDSTEAF
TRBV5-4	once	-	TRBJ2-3	ASSSRTAWNTDTQY
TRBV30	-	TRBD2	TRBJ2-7	AWKKGTSGSYEQY
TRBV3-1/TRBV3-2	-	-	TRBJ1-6	ASSRISHGYSPLH
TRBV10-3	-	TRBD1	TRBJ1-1	ATGPRQGGYNTEAF
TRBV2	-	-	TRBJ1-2	ASYPMRGGYGYT
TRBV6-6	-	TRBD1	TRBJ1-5	ASIVDRGGNQPQH
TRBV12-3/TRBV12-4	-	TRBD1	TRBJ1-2	ASRRTGYGYT
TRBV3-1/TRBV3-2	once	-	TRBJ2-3	ASSIPGRTDTQY
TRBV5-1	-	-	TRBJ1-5	ASSLGGASQPQH
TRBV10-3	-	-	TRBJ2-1	AIKEENEQF
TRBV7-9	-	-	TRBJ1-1	ASSLGGPLGKAF
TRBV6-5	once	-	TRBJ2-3	ASTRGTGYTDTQY
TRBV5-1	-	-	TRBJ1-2	ASSSRQEGYT
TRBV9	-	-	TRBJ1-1	ASSGTANTEAF
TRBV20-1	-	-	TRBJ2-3	SASADTQY
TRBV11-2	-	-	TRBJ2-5	ASSYLGSVQETQY
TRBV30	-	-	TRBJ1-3	AWSEQGFSGNTIY
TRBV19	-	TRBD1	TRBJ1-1	ASSIAGQGARQAF
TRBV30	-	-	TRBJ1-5	AWHPGGNQPQH
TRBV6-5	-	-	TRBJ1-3	ASTLQSSSGNTIY
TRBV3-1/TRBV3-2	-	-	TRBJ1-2	ASSQVGGYGYT